These 10 T cell receptor beta chains were sequenced from one sample in a study of blood T cell repertoires in COVID-19. The method was immunoSEQ multiplex PCR; TCRdb's version includes in-frame clones alone and lacks a portion of them. Among roughly 100,000 clones listed, around 87% were seen once. Sequencing was performed on peripheral blood. The origin of the receptors is a man aged 50 or older with acute or convalescent COVID-19.

In this sample, this clone turned up once. The gene calls are TRBV6-5 and TRBJ1-2; D remains ambiguous. Trimming shortened V by 6 bases and J by 8 bases, and 16 bases separated the two germline ends. The CDR3 covers 13 residues. Germline CDR1 MNHEY, CDR2 SVGAGI. CDR3 residues: CASRKREGRGYTF. As DNA, the CDR3 is TGTGCCAGCAGAAAACGGGAAGGTAGAGGCTACACCTTC.

This rearrangement joins TRBV19 to TRBJ2-4; 7 nucleotides agree with TRBD2. Germline V gene data show CDR1 as LNHDA and CDR2 as SQIVND (reference sequence). The V and J ends lost 1 base and 1 base, in that order; junction bases with no gene match: 4. The CDR3 consists of 16 residues. The CDR3 DNA reads as TGTGCCAGTAGTATAGGGGGGGGTCTGGCCAAAAACATTCAGTACTTC. The encoded protein is CASSIGGGLAKNIQYF.

The genes are TRBV6-2 or TRBV6-3 and TRBJ2-3; tentatively, D is TRBD1 (6 bases). The V end was cut by 2 bases, the J end by 4 bases, with 13 bases between. Per the germline V gene, CDR1 is MNHEY and CDR2 is SVGEGT. CDR3 length: 15 residues. CDR3 nucleotide sequence: TGTGCCAGCAGTTACGTTGGGGGCGAACCAGATACGCAGTATTTT. This gives the protein CASSYVGGEPDTQYF.

The chain couples TRBV27 to TRBJ2-4, with 7 positions matching TRBD2. The length of the CDR3 is 15 residues. Germline V gene sequence: CDR1 MNHEY, CDR2 SMNVEV (reference sequence). The V and J ends lost 5 bases and 1 base, in that order; junction bases with no gene match: 5. Written as DNA, the CDR3 is TGTGCCAGCAGTCGTGGACTAGGGGCCAAAAACATTCAGTACTTC. Encoded protein: CASSRGLGAKNIQYF.

The chain is built from TRBV7-9 and TRBJ2-1; TRBD1 aligns across 9 bases. CDR3 length: 15 residues. The germline CDR1 and CDR2 sequences are SEHNR and FQNEAQ (reference sequence). Trimming at V came to 3 bases and at J to 7 bases, leaving 7 bases not matched to a gene. The CDR3 protein is CASSFGQGIGNEQFF. The CDR3 DNA is TGTGCCAGCAGCTTCGGACAGGGGATAGGTAATGAGCAGTTCTTC.

The chain combines TRBV6-5 with TRBJ2-2; no definite D call. CDR1 and CDR2 from the germline V gene are MNHEY and SVGAGI. This CDR3 contains 12 residues. V lost 6 bases to trimming and J lost 2 bases, with 4 bases between them. The CDR3 sequence is CASSHNTGELFF. The CDR3 region has the DNA TGTGCCAGCAGCCATAACACCGGGGAGCTGTTTTTT.

The rearrangement joins TRBV6-6 to TRBJ2-6; D is unclear. Germline V gene lookup returns CDR1 MNHNY and CDR2 SVGAGI (reference sequence). There are 17 residues in the CDR3. Trimming stripped 6 bases from V and 2 bases from J, with 17 bases between. The CDR3 DNA sequence: TGTGCCAGCAGCCGATGGGCCCCCCAAGCTGGGGCCAACGTCCTGACTTTC. Translation gives CASSRWAPQAGANVLTF.

This chain joins TRBV5-1 and TRBJ2-6; 16 bases agree with TRBD2. Germline-derived CDR1 and CDR2 are SGHRS and YFSETQ. V shed 3 bases, J shed 0 bases, and the junction held 6 bases outside the gene matches. This CDR3 has 20 residues. The CDR3 region has the DNA TGCGCCAGCAGCTCTGGGACTAGCGGGAGGGCCCGCTCTGGGGCCAACGTCCTGACTTTC. Amino acids: CASSSGTSGRARSGANVLTF.

The rearrangement joins TRBV24-1 to TRBJ2-1, with 13 bases identical to TRBD2. Losses at the gene ends were 3 bases for V and 6 bases for J; bases not matched to a gene: 13. The length of the CDR3 is 19 residues. Looked up from germline, CDR1 is KGHDR and CDR2 is SFDVKD. This CDR3 is CATSDQTWTSGREINEQFF. The CDR3 region has the DNA TGTGCCACCAGTGATCAAACCTGGACTAGCGGGAGAGAAATCAATGAGCAGTTCTTC.

The CDR3 DNA reads as TGTGCCAGCAGCTTCAGAAGGGGGGAGACCCAGTACTTC. As protein: CASSFRRGETQYF. This chain links TRBV13 with TRBJ2-5; D is perhaps TRBD1 (6 bases). V was clipped by 3 bases and J by 5 bases, with 10 bases between them. The CDR3 has 13 residues. Germline loops: CDR1 PRHDT, CDR2 FYEKMQ (reference sequence).